These 25 T cell receptor beta chains were sequenced from one sample in a study of glioma-infiltrating T cells after dendritic cell vaccination. Specified time point: after dendritic cell vaccination, including at tumor progression/relapse. The repertoire was sequenced with immunoSEQ multiplex PCR; TCRdb's copy has only in-frame clones and lacks some. Of approximately 90,000 clones in the sample, more than 80% are singletons; the top ten hold approximately 2%. The sample here was blood, taken after dendritic cell vaccination. All receptors come from a human donor with glioblastoma.

The chain carries TRBV5-1 and TRBJ1-1; D is perhaps TRBD1 (6 bases). Germline CDR1 and CDR2: SGHRS and YFSETQ. The CDR3 is made up of 12 amino acids. V lost 7 bases and J 4 bases, leaving 11 bases between the germline ends. The CDR3 bases are TGCGCCAGCGGTGACAGGAGCACTGAAGCTTTCTTT. Translated: CASGDRSTEAFF.

This chain joins TRBV15 and TRBJ1-3; D unresolved. Between the trimmed V and J ends, which lost 0 bases and 6 bases, there was a span of 3 bases. The CDR3 covers 12 residues. Germline V gives CDR1 LNHNV, CDR2 YYDKDF (reference sequence). The CDR3 DNA is TGTGCCACCAGCAGAGATCTAAACACCATATATTTT. Protein: CATSRDLNTIYF.

The V and J genes are TRBV10-3 and TRBJ1-2; D unresolved. This CDR3 region has 12 residues. Trimming took 0 bases from V and 8 from J, leaving 7 bases between them. CDR1 is ENHRY, CDR2 SYGVKD, per germline. The CDR3 DNA reads as TGTGCCATCAGTGAGTCCCTCGTCGGCTACACCTTC. Amino acid sequence: CAISESLVGYTF.

CDR3 residues: CATRQAGELFF. CDR3 in DNA: TGTGCCACCCGACAGGCCGGGGAGCTGTTTTTT. The V call is TRBV9, the J call TRBJ2-2; maybe TRBD1 (6 bases). V was cut by 9 bases and J by 6 bases, with 9 bases left in between. Per the germline V gene, CDR1 is SGDLS and CDR2 is YYNGEE. The CDR3 loop spans 11 amino acids.

The chain uses TRBV19 and TRBJ2-2; a possible D gene is TRBD1 (5 bases). CDR3 size: 16 residues. Trimming took 0 bases from V and 6 from J, leaving 14 bases between them. Germline-derived CDR1 and CDR2 are LNHDA and SQIVND (reference sequence). The DNA of the CDR3 is TGTGCCAGTAGTATAGATCGCGGCAGGGCTTCCGGGGAGCTGTTTTTT. Its translation is CASSIDRGRASGELFF.

This chain connects TRBV19 to TRBJ1-5; 9 positions match TRBD1. In germline, CDR1 is LNHDA, CDR2 SQIVND (reference sequence). V dropped 3 bases and J dropped 7; count of bases not matched to a gene: 7. The length of the CDR3 is 15 residues. For the CDR3, the DNA is TGTGCCAGTAGTATCCGGGACAGGGTGGCCCAGCCCCAGCATTTT. Its protein product is CASSIRDRVAQPQHF.

V is TRBV5-6 and J is TRBJ2-7, with 7 positions matching TRBD2. Germline loops: CDR1 SGHDT, CDR2 YYEEEE. J was trimmed by 0 bases and V by 4 bases; bases with no gene match: 4. The CDR3 spans 14 residues. The CDR3 is CASSPPGGSYEQYV. As DNA, the CDR3 is TGTGCCAGCAGCCCACCGGGGGGCTCCTACGAGCAGTACGTC.

V and J are TRBV5-1 and TRBJ1-5; 8 bases align to TRBD1. The V and J ends lost 3 bases and 7 bases, in that order; junction bases with no gene match: 9. Per germline, CDR1 SGHRS and CDR2 YFSETQ. The length of the CDR3 is 15 residues. The CDR3 region has the DNA TGCGCCAGCAGCTCGACAGGGGTTCTAGGGCAGCCCCAGCATTTT. It is translated as CASSSTGVLGQPQHF.

The chain employs TRBV19 and TRBJ1-1, with 7 bases that match TRBD1. CDR1 LNHDA and CDR2 SQIVND come from the germline V gene (reference sequence). This CDR3 is built from 14 residues. The trim removed 7 bases at V and 1 base at J, leaving 6 bases unmatched. In DNA, the CDR3 is TGTGCCAGTAACAGGGGACTTTGGAACACTGAAGCTTTCTTT. This gives the protein CASNRGLWNTEAFF.

V and J are TRBV28 and TRBJ1-2; D perhaps matches TRBD1 (5 bases). The V gene's germline CDR1 is MDHEN and CDR2 SYDVKM. This CDR3 spans 15 amino acids. V was shortened by 5 bases and J by 9 bases, with 22 bases between the two germline ends. The CDR3 is CASSPTSTGSVSYTF. CDR3 coding DNA: TGTGCCAGCAGTCCCACGTCTACAGGCTCGGTTAGCTACACCTTC.

The count of this clone is one. The chain uses TRBV6-1 and TRBJ1-2; D unclear. V lost 6 bases and J 2 bases, leaving 10 bases between the germline ends. Germline-derived CDR1 and CDR2 are MNHNS and SASEGT. This CDR3 has 13 amino acids. The chain's CDR3 is CASRETWNYGYTF. CDR3 bases: TGTGCCAGCAGAGAAACTTGGAACTATGGCTACACCTTC.

V usage is TRBV4-2 and J usage is TRBJ1-6; 10 bases agree with TRBD1. The germline CDR1 and CDR2 sequences are LGHNA and YNFKEQ. The junction had 11 bases not matched to a gene; V was cut back by 0 bases and J by 0 bases. This CDR3 comprises 21 residues. CDR3 protein: CASSQETGGTPASSYNSPLHF. CDR3 coding DNA: TGTGCCAGCAGCCAAGAGACAGGGGGCACGCCAGCGAGCTCCTATAATTCACCCCTCCACTTT.

This clone showed up just a few times. The chain combines TRBV19 with TRBJ2-5; TRBD2 agrees at 11 bases. The CDR3 consists of 15 residues. The ends lost 4 bases at V and 4 bases at J; junction bases unmatched: 5. Germline CDR1 reads LNHDA; CDR2 reads SQIVND (reference sequence). CDR3 nucleotides: TGTGCCAGTAGTACTAGCGGGAGGTCTATAGAGACCCAGTACTTC. It encodes CASSTSGRSIETQYF.

This chain uses TRBV11-3 with TRBJ1-1; 7 bases match TRBD1. Germline V gives CDR1 SGHNT, CDR2 YENEEA. The ends lost 5 bases at V and 6 bases at J; junction bases unmatched: 3. The CDR3 has 12 amino acids. The CDR3: CASSKQGSEAFF. CDR3 sequence (DNA): TGTGCCAGCAGCAAACAGGGGTCTGAAGCTTTCTTT.

CDR3 bases: TGTGCCAGCATGGCTAGCGGGAGCACAGATACGCAGTATTTT. Translation gives CASMASGSTDTQYF. The J gene is TRBJ2-3, the V gene TRBV6-5; 8 bases align to TRBD2. In germline, CDR1 is MNHEY, CDR2 SVGAGI. Trimming removed 7 bases from V and 0 bases from J; junction bases left unmatched: 3. This CDR3 region has 14 residues.

This clone showed up just once. The V call is TRBV2, the J call TRBJ1-6; D unclear. Trimming took 0 bases from V and 7 from J, leaving 7 bases between them. The CDR3 has 14 amino acids. CDR1 is SNHLY and CDR2 is FYNNEI in the germline V gene. CDR3 amino acids: CASSEATVNSPLHF. The CDR3 region has the DNA TGTGCCAGCAGTGAAGCTACTGTGAATTCACCCCTCCACTTT.

The chain is built from TRBV5-1 and TRBJ1-1; D remains unclear. Looked up from germline, CDR1 is SGHRS and CDR2 is YFSETQ. The CDR3 totals 14 residues. V lost 1 base, J lost 0 bases, and 7 bases lay in between. The CDR3 loop reads CASSLQALNTEAFF. The CDR3 DNA is TGCGCCAGCAGCTTGCAGGCCTTGAACACTGAAGCTTTCTTT.

The CDR3 loop is CASSLGGGDTDTQYF. CDR3 nucleotide sequence: TGTGCCAGCAGCTTAGGCGGGGGGGACACAGATACGCAGTATTTT. The chain links TRBV7-7 to TRBJ2-3; TRBD2 matches 9 bases. V lost 1 base, J lost 2 bases, and 1 base stayed unmatched. The germline CDR1 and CDR2 sequences are SSHAT and FNYEAQ (reference sequence). The CDR3 spans 15 residues. The full variable domain, completed using reference TRBV7-7 and TRBJ2-3, is GAGVSQSPRYKVTKRGQDVTLRCDPISSHATLYWYQQALGQGPEFLTYFNYEAQPDKSGLPSDRFSAERPEGSISTLTIQRTEQRDSAMYRCASSLGGGDTDTQYFGPGTRLTVL.

The rearrangement joins TRBV20-1 to TRBJ2-1; 8 positions agree with TRBD1. CDR1 and CDR2 (germline): DFQATT, SNEGSKA (reference sequence). The CDR3 has 11 residues. The J segment lost 10 bases and the V segment lost 6 bases, leaving 5 bases of the junction unmatched. The CDR3 DNA sequence: TGCAGTGCGGAAACAGGGGGGGAGCAGTTCTTC. Translating gives CSAETGGEQFF.

The gene calls are TRBV7-9 and TRBJ1-1; 8 bases agree with TRBD1. Germline CDR1 is SEHNR and CDR2 is FQNEAQ (reference sequence). The CDR3 is made up of 14 amino acids. V gave up 9 bases and J gave up 2 bases; unmatched junction bases: 8. The CDR3 protein is CASRLDRVNTEAFF. CDR3 nucleotides: TGTGCCAGTAGGCTGGACAGGGTAAACACTGAAGCTTTCTTT.

The chain uses TRBV6-1 and TRBJ1-5, with TRBD1 as a possible D gene (6 bases). V lost 8 bases, J lost 9 bases, and 14 bases lay in between. Germline assignment: CDR1 MNHNS and CDR2 SASEGT. The CDR3 has 12 residues. Written as DNA, the CDR3 is TGTGCCAGCGGGGGACAACAATTGCCCCAGCATTTT. Translated: CASGGQQLPQHF.

The chain is built from TRBV19 and TRBJ2-6; 7 bases align to TRBD1. Germline assignment: CDR1 LNHDA and CDR2 SQIVND (reference sequence). This CDR3 is built from 19 residues. The J segment lost 2 bases and the V segment lost 7 bases, leaving 17 bases of the junction unmatched. The CDR3 loop is CASTDGGAGGEAGANVLTF. The CDR3 DNA reads as TGTGCCAGTACCGATGGGGGTGCAGGGGGAGAGGCTGGGGCCAACGTCCTGACTTTC.

DNA for the CDR3: TGTGCCAGCTCACCAAAGCGGGATCATAGGGATTCACCCCTCCACTTT. It specifies CASSPKRDHRDSPLHF. The chain carries TRBV18 and TRBJ1-6; D is unclear. V was shortened by 2 bases and J by 8 bases, with 16 bases between the two germline ends. This CDR3 is built from 16 residues. CDR1 and CDR2 (germline): KGHSH, LQKENI.

The rearrangement links TRBV5-6 to TRBJ2-5; perhaps TRBD2 as D (6 bases). The CDR3 extends over 15 amino acids. Deletions cut 0 bases from V and 4 bases from J, with 13 bases between. Germline V gene data show CDR1 as SGHDT and CDR2 as YYEEEE. DNA for the CDR3: TGTGCCAGCAGCTTGGAGAGACGGGAGATAGAGACCCAGTACTTC. It is translated as CASSLERREIETQYF.

This clone has a handful of counts. V usage is TRBV12-5 and J usage is TRBJ2-7; 10 nucleotides match TRBD1. CDR1 and CDR2 from the germline V gene are LGHNT and FRNRAP. CDR3 length: 16 residues. Losses at the gene ends were 0 bases for V and 9 bases for J; bases not matched to a gene: 11. The CDR3 nucleotides read TGTGCTAGTGGTTTGGTACTGGGGACAGGGGTCCCTGGGCAGTACTTC. Protein: CASGLVLGTGVPGQYF.